This TCR beta chain was sequenced during a study of blood T cells in healthy people across ages. Germline V CDR1 and CDR2: LGHNA, YNFKEQ. The CDR3 spans 13 residues. Trimming cost V 0 bases and J 10 bases, with 11 bases left between them. General observations from the study: TCR beta diversity was tightly associated with the proportion of naive T cells.

For the second PCR, which ran for about 6 to 11 cycles, a sample-barcoded 5' primer and a J-beta primer mix were used. TCRdb ran MiXCR on the 5' RACE reads and lists one entry per CDR3 protein. The table includes around 1,900,000 distinct CDR3 sequences, 35% to 50% detected once. This clonotype was observed a few times. Its antigen is not known. Source material: blood. The chain carries TRBV4-2 and TRBJ2-3; D not resolved. The clonotype comes from a human donor in good health. CDR3 in amino acids: CASSQDVELAQYF. The CDR3 DNA reads as TGTGCCAGCAGCCAAGATGTCGAGCTGGCGCAGTATTTT.